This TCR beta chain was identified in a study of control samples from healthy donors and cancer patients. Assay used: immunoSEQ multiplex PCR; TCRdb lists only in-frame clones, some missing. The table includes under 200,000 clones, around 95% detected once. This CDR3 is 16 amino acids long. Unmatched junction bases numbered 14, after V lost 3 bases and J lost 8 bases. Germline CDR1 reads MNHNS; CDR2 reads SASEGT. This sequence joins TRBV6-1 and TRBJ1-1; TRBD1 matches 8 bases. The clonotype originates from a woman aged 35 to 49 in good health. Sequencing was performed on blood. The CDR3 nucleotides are TGTGCCAGCAGTGAGGTTGCCGGGACAGGCGGTCTCGAAGCTTTCTTT. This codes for CASSEVAGTGGLEAFF.